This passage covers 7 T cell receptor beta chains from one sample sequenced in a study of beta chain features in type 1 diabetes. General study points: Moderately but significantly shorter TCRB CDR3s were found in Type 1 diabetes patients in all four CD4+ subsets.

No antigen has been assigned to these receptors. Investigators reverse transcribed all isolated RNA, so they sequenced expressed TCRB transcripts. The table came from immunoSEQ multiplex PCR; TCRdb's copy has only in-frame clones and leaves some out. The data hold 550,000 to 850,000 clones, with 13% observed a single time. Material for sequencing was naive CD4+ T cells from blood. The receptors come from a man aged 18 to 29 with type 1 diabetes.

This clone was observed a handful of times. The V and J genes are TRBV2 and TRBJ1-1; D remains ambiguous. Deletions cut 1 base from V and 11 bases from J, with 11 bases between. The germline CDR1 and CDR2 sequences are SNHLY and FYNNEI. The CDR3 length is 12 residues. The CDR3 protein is CASSEGRGYAFF. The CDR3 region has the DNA TGTGCCAGCAGTGAAGGGAGAGGGTACGCTTTCTTT.

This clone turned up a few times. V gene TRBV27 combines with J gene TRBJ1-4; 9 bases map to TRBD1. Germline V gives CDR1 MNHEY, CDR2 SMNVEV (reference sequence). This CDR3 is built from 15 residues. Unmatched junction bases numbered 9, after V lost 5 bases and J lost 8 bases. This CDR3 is CASSLGTGLREKLFF. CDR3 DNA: TGTGCCAGCAGTCTTGGGACAGGGCTAAGGGAAAAACTGTTTTTT. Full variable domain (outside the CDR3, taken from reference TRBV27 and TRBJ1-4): EAQVTQNPRYLITVTGKKLTVTCSQNMNHEYMSWYRQDPGLGLRQIYYSMNVEVTDKGDVPEGYKVSRKEKRNFPLILESPSPNQTSLYFCASSLGTGLREKLFFGSGTQLSVL.

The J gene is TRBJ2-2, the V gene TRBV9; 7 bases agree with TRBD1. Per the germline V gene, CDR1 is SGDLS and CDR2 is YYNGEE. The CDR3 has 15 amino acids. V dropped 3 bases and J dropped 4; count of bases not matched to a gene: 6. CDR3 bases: TGTGCCAGCAGCGAACGACAGGGCGGCACCGGGGAGCTGTTTTTT. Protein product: CASSERQGGTGELFF.

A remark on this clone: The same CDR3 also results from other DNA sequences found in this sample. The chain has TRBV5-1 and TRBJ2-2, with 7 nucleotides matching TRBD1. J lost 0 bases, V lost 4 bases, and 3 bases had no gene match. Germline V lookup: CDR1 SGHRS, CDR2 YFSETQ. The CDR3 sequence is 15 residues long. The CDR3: CASSPGTANTGELFF. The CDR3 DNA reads TGCGCCAGCAGCCCCGGGACAGCGAACACCGGGGAGCTGTTTTTT. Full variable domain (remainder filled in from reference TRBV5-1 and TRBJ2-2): KAGVTQTPRYLIKTRGQQVTLSCSPISGHRSVSWYQQTPGQGLQFLFEYFSETQRNKGNFPGRFSGRQFSNSRSEMNVSTLELGDSALYLCASSPGTANTGELFFGEGSRLTVL.

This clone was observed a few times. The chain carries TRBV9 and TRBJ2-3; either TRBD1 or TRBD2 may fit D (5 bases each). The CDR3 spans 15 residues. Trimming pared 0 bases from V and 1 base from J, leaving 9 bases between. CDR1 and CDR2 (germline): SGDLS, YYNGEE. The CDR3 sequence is CASSVVGDRTDTQYF. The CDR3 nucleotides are TGTGCCAGCAGCGTAGTGGGGGACCGCACAGATACGCAGTATTTT.

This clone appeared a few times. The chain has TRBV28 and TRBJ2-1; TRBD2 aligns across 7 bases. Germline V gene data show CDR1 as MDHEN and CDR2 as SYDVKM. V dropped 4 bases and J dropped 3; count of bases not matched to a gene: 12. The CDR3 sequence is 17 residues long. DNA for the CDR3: TGTGCCAGCAGTTCGCCCCTGGAGCGGGGACTCTACAATGAGCAGTTCTTC. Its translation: CASSSPLERGLYNEQFF.

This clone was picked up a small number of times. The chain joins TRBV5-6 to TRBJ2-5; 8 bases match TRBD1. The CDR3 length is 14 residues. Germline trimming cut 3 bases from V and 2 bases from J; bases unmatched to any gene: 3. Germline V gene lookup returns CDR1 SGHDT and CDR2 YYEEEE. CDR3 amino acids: CASSYGQGQETQYF. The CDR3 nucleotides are TGTGCCAGCAGCTACGGACAGGGACAAGAGACCCAGTACTTC.